This T cell receptor beta chain was sequenced in a study of shared clonotypes between healthy human individuals. CDR1 and CDR2 (germline): SQVTM, ANQGSEA. The CDR3 runs to 13 residues. Losses at the gene ends were 5 bases for V and 2 bases for J; bases not matched to a gene: 3. Produced via immunoSEQ multiplex PCR; TCRdb's table is partial and in-frame only. Among 1,500,000 or so clones, less than 99% were seen once, and the ten largest hold about 0.34%. The V call is TRBV29-1, the J call TRBJ2-1, with 7 nucleotides matching TRBD2. The TCR originated in a young man in good health. The source material was naive CD4+ T cells sorted from blood. Subset here: CD45RA+ positively selected. This CDR3 is CSVSSGAYNEQFF. CDR3 nucleotide sequence: TGCAGCGTTTCTAGCGGAGCCTACAATGAGCAGTTCTTC.